One and the same sample provided the 17 T cell receptor beta chains below, sequenced in a study of spatial heterogeneity in lung cancer. Time point defined: blood at routine non-recurrence follow-up after resection. Without sorting, whole RNA was sequenced from tumor, nontumor lung or frozen PBMC. TCRdb reprocessed the 5' RACE reads via MiXCR and lists one record per CDR3 protein. The table has some 120,000 distinct CDR3 sequences, more than 9% seen once; the top ten hold about 15%. Sequenced material: PBMCs, taken at follow-up. All receptors derive from a male donor with early-stage non-small cell lung cancer.

This chain uses TRBV6-5 with TRBJ2-7; the match to TRBD2 covers 9 bases. The germline CDR1 and CDR2 sequences are MNHEY and SVGAGI. There are 15 residues in the CDR3. V dropped 8 bases and J dropped 2; count of bases not matched to a gene: 10. The CDR3 DNA sequence: TGTGCCAGCCACCCCGGCGGGGGGGTTACCTACGAGCAGTACTTC. It specifies CASHPGGGVTYEQYF.

Ten or more counts support this clonotype. The chain couples TRBV14 to TRBJ2-7; no definite D call. The CDR3 totals 14 residues. Germline V gives CDR1 SGHDN, CDR2 FVKESK. With 4 bases removed from V and 2 bases from J, the gap between germline ends came to 12 bases. The CDR3: CASSLYGIAYEQYF. For the CDR3, the DNA is TGTGCCAGCAGCCTTTATGGGATAGCCTACGAGCAGTACTTC. Complete variable domain (other parts from reference TRBV14 and TRBJ2-7): EAGVTQFPSHSVIEKGQTVTLRCDPISGHDNLYWYRRVMGKEIKFLLHFVKESKQDESGMPNNRFLAERTGGTYSTLKVQPAELEDSGVYFCASSLYGIAYEQYFGPGTRLTVT.

This clonotype was seen ten or more times. The chain carries TRBV20-1 and TRBJ1-5, with D perhaps TRBD1 (5 bases). The germline CDR1 and CDR2 sequences are DFQATT and SNEGSKA (reference sequence). The V and J ends lost 5 bases and 4 bases respectively, with 15 bases between them. CDR3 length: 14 residues. The CDR3 loop reads CSAVPGRGNQPQHF. CDR3 nucleotides: TGCAGTGCTGTCCCGGGACGAGGGAATCAGCCCCAGCATTTT.

The gene calls are TRBV5-1 and TRBJ1-4; D is unclear. The V gene lost 0 bases and the J gene lost 8 bases, with 11 bases spanning the gap. The CDR3 loop spans 14 amino acids. Per the germline V gene, CDR1 is SGHRS and CDR2 is YFSETQ. DNA for the CDR3: TGCGCCAGCAGCTTGGAAGGGTCGGGAGAAAAACTGTTTTTT. It specifies CASSLEGSGEKLFF.

This clonotype was recorded many times. The chain employs TRBV12-3 or TRBV12-4 and TRBJ1-3; 9 positions match TRBD1. V was clipped by 5 bases and J by 9 bases; unmatched bases: 5. CDR3 length: 13 amino acids. The CDR3 nucleotides are TGTGCCAGCAGTCTCTCGACAGGGGGCACCATATATTTT. Translating it yields CASSLSTGGTIYF.

The V gene is TRBV6-5, the J gene TRBJ2-3; tentatively, D is TRBD1 or TRBD2 (5 bases each). Germline CDR1 is MNHEY and CDR2 is SVGAGI. The germline V and J ends were trimmed by 6 bases and 9 bases, with 10 bases remaining between them. The CDR3 is 11 amino acids. The CDR3 region has the DNA TGTGCCAGCAGCCGTGGGGGAACGCAGTATTTT. Translating gives CASSRGGTQYF.

This clonotype was detected ten times or more. This sequence joins TRBV7-9 and TRBJ2-5; no definite D call. Looked up from germline, CDR1 is SEHNR and CDR2 is FQNEAQ (reference sequence). This CDR3 is built from 13 residues. Trimming removed 1 base from V and 5 bases from J, with 8 bases in between. CDR3 in DNA: TGTGCCAGCAGCTTAGGAGTGGGCGAGACCCAGTACTTC. Protein sequence: CASSLGVGETQYF.

In its sample, this clonotype was seen a few times. V and J are TRBV4-2 and TRBJ2-7; 7 bases map to TRBD1. The CDR3 has 13 amino acids. Losses at the gene ends were 5 bases for V and 7 bases for J; bases not matched to a gene: 8. From germline, CDR1 is LGHNA and CDR2 YNFKEQ. The CDR3: CASSAFDRVEQYF. The CDR3, as DNA: TGTGCCAGCAGCGCCTTCGACAGGGTTGAGCAGTACTTC.

This clonotype was detected ten times or more. The chain uses TRBV28 and TRBJ2-7; 7 positions agree with TRBD1. The CDR3 is 14 amino acids. The germline CDR1 and CDR2 sequences are MDHEN and SYDVKM. The ends lost 5 bases at V and 6 bases at J; junction bases unmatched: 10. The CDR3 sequence is CASSLGPGGREQYF. In DNA form, the CDR3 reads TGTGCCAGCAGTCTTGGCCCAGGGGGACGCGAGCAGTACTTC.

The V gene is TRBV12-5, the J gene TRBJ1-1; D is unclear. V was shortened by 5 bases and J by 0 bases, with 13 bases between the two germline ends. Germline assignment: CDR1 LGHNT and CDR2 FRNRAP. The CDR3 consists of 15 residues. The CDR3 loop is CASGHEGALNTEAFF. As DNA, the CDR3 is TGTGCTAGTGGTCATGAGGGAGCGTTGAACACTGAAGCTTTCTTT.

The genes are TRBV3-1 and TRBJ2-6, with a weak D call TRBD1 (6 bases). The V end was cut by 4 bases, the J end by 5 bases, with 18 bases between. CDR1 LGHDT and CDR2 YNNKEL come from the germline V gene (reference sequence). The CDR3 loop spans 17 amino acids. CDR3 residues: CASSPSGHRIWANVLTF. CDR3 in DNA: TGTGCCAGCAGCCCGTCGGGACACCGGATCTGGGCCAACGTCCTGACTTTC. Combining the CDR3 with reference TRBV3-1 and TRBJ2-6 gives the whole variable domain DTAVSQTPKYLVTQMGNDKSIKCEQNLGHDTMYWYKQDSKKFLKIMFSYNNKELIINETVPNRFSPKSPDKAHLNLHINSLELGDSAVYFCASSPSGHRIWANVLTFGAGSRLTVL.

In its sample, this clonotype was seen many times. The chain is built from TRBV7-7 and TRBJ2-7, with D perhaps TRBD2 (6 bases). This CDR3 spans 16 amino acids. With 4 bases removed from V and 0 bases from J, the gap between germline ends came to 16 bases. Germline loops: CDR1 SSHAT, CDR2 FNYEAQ (reference sequence). CDR3 sequence reads: CASSSNIRRGSYEQYF. The CDR3 DNA reads as TGTGCCAGCAGCTCAAACATACGGCGGGGCTCCTACGAGCAGTACTTC.

In its sample, this clonotype was seen a few times. This chain links TRBV20-1 with TRBJ1-5, with 7 bases fitting TRBD1. V shed 0 bases and J 4 bases; nucleotides not matched to a gene: 12. Germline CDR1 reads DFQATT; CDR2 reads SNEGSKA (reference sequence). The CDR3 spans 17 residues. The CDR3 here is CSARDRGAGTVNQPQHF. CDR3 DNA sequence: TGCAGTGCTAGAGATCGGGGGGCAGGGACAGTTAATCAGCCCCAGCATTTT.

The chain combines TRBV11-3 with TRBJ2-1, with 7 bases aligning to TRBD1. Germline-derived CDR1 and CDR2 are SGHNT and YENEEA. Trimming removed 5 bases from V and 7 bases from J; junction bases left unmatched: 5. This CDR3 contains 13 residues. The CDR3 DNA reads TGTGCCAGCAGCCCCGGGACAGCGAATGAGCAGTTCTTC. It codes for CASSPGTANEQFF.

This clonotype turned up a few times. The chain joins TRBV6-2 or TRBV6-3 to TRBJ2-7; 10 nucleotides line up with TRBD1. With V trimmed by 8 bases and J by 3 bases, 19 bases remained unmatched. The CDR3 has 18 residues. Germline V gene sequence: CDR1 MNHEY, CDR2 SVGEGT. CDR3 residues: CASELSISGTGVHYEQYF. Written as DNA, the CDR3 is TGTGCCAGCGAGTTATCGATTTCCGGGACAGGGGTGCACTACGAGCAGTACTTC.

Ten or more counts support this clonotype. This chain's CDR3 is CASSQGPGAPEQYF. Written as DNA, the CDR3 is TGCGCCAGCAGCCAAGGTCCGGGAGCTCCCGAGCAGTACTTC. The V and J genes are TRBV4-1 and TRBJ2-7, with a weak D call TRBD2 (6 bases). CDR1 and CDR2 from the germline V gene are MGHRA and YSYEKL. The ends were cut back, 1 base at V and 6 bases at J, with 13 bases in the middle. The CDR3 runs to 14 residues.

This clonotype was picked up a small number of times. The rearrangement uses TRBV7-2 and TRBJ2-2; tentative D call: TRBD1 (5 bases). CDR1 SGHTA and CDR2 FQGNSA come from the germline V gene. This CDR3 comprises 15 residues. V was pared by 1 base and J by 6 bases, with 12 bases between. CDR3 sequence: CASSLGQSVAGELFF. The CDR3 coding sequence is TGTGCCAGCAGCTTAGGACAGTCGGTAGCCGGGGAGCTGTTTTTT.